This T cell receptor beta chain stems from a study of blood T cell repertoires in COVID-19. Overall study context: Researchers got acute and convalescent COVID-19 samples from the United States, Italy and Spain. In each case, the material was cDNA or gDNA derived from T cells, B-cell-depleted T cells, or PBMCs.

As handled by the study authors: Scientists estimated how many nucleated cells there were by amplifying reference gene primers. Method: immunoSEQ multiplex PCR; TCRdb's copy keeps in-frame clones and lacks some. V and J calls and clone size are given by that table; D and trimming were obtained from the DNA. The table shows approximately 140,000 clones, with around 80% occurring only once. The J segment lost 1 base and the V segment lost 6 bases, leaving 5 bases of the junction unmatched. The CDR3 runs 15 residues. Looked up from germline, CDR1 is MNHEY and CDR2 is SVGAGI. Sequences were obtained from peripheral blood. The receptor was isolated from an elderly man with acute or convalescent COVID-19. The chain couples TRBV6-5 to TRBJ2-7, with 11 bases lining up with TRBD1. The CDR3 reads CASRTGTGGSYEQYF. Written as DNA, the CDR3 is TGTGCCAGCAGAACCGGGACAGGGGGTTCCTACGAGCAGTACTTC.